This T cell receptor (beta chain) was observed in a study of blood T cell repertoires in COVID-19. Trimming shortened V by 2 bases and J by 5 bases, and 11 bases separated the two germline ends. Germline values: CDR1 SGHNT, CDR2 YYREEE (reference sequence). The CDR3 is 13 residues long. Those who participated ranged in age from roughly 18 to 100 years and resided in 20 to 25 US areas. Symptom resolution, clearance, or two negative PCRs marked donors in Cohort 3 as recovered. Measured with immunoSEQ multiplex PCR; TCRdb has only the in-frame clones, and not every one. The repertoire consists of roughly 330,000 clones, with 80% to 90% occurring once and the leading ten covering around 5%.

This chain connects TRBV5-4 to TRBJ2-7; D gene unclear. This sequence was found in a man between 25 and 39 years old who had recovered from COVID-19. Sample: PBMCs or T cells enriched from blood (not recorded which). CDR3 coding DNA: TGTGCCAGCAGCTTTCCGACGAGGAACGAGCAGTACTTC. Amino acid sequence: CASSFPTRNEQYF.